The 20 T cell receptor beta chains below come from one sample, sequenced in a study of response to subunit inactivated influenza vaccine. A single record per CDR3 protein comes from TCRdb applying MiXCR to the RT-PCR reads. The data hold around 160,000 distinct CDR3 sequences, with around 9.9% observed a single time. The starting material was non-naive T cells sorted from PBMCs, obtained roughly 47 days after vaccination. These receptors were obtained from a man over 45 who received an inactivated influenza vaccine.

This clonotype was picked up a small number of times. This sequence joins TRBV12-3 or TRBV12-4 and TRBJ2-1; 7 bases align to TRBD1. Trimming at V came to 2 bases and at J to 9 bases, leaving 10 bases not matched to a gene. The CDR3 is 15 amino acids. The DNA for the CDR3 is TGTGCCAGCAGTTTATCCCCCGACAGGGTGGGTGAGCAGTTCTTC. This codes for CASSLSPDRVGEQFF.

The rearrangement uses TRBV3-1 and TRBJ1-3; D ambiguous. V dropped 2 bases and J dropped 0 bases, with 11 bases sitting between them. Germline values: CDR1 LGHDT, CDR2 YNNKEL (reference sequence). The CDR3 has 16 residues. CDR3 in amino acids: CASSQSFSDSGNTIYF. DNA for the CDR3: TGTGCCAGCAGCCAAAGCTTCTCAGACTCTGGAAACACCATATATTTT.

This clonotype was observed at least ten times. The chain recombines TRBV10-3 with TRBJ2-1, with 8 bases that match TRBD2. Germline V CDR1 and CDR2: ENHRY, SYGVKD. This CDR3 is 16 amino acids long. The V gene end was trimmed by 0 bases and the J gene end by 4 bases; junction bases not matched to a gene: 5. This CDR3 reads CAISESGLAEYNEQFF. As DNA, the CDR3 is TGTGCCATCAGTGAGTCAGGACTAGCTGAGTACAATGAGCAGTTCTTC.

This clonotype was picked up many times. This chain joins TRBV10-3 and TRBJ2-7; 14 positions match TRBD2. V lost 0 bases and J lost 7; bases outside the gene matches: 14. Germline assignment: CDR1 ENHRY and CDR2 SYGVKD. The CDR3 runs 19 residues. The CDR3 spells CAISESRTSGTSGSMEQYF. The CDR3 DNA reads TGTGCCATCAGTGAGTCGAGGACATCCGGGACTAGCGGGAGTATGGAGCAGTACTTC.

A few counts support this clonotype. The rearrangement links TRBV7-9 to TRBJ1-1; no clear D gene. This CDR3 is built from 12 residues. V was pared by 5 bases and J by 3 bases, with 7 bases between. Per the germline V gene, CDR1 is SEHNR and CDR2 is FQNEAQ (reference sequence). The CDR3 is CASSGGDTEAFF. The CDR3 region has the DNA TGTGCCAGCAGCGGTGGGGACACTGAAGCTTTCTTT.

The table lists this clonotype with a few counts. The CDR3 region has the DNA TGCGCCAGCAGGGATACAGGTTTGGGGGAGCAGTACTTC. The encoded protein is CASRDTGLGEQYF. The V and J genes are TRBV10-2 and TRBJ2-7; a weak D match, TRBD1 (5 bases). From germline, CDR1 is WSHSY and CDR2 SAAADI. The CDR3 runs to 13 residues. V gave up 6 bases and J gave up 7 bases, with 16 bases separating them.

This chain joins TRBV2 and TRBJ2-3; D uncertain. Germline lookup yields CDR1 SNHLY and CDR2 FYNNEI. The CDR3 is 14 amino acids. Trimming stripped 8 bases from V and 1 base from J, with 13 bases between. CDR3 protein: CASQSELRTDTQYF. The CDR3 coding sequence is TGTGCCAGCCAATCGGAACTCCGCACAGATACGCAGTATTTT.

The table lists this clonotype with many counts. The V gene is TRBV5-6, the J gene TRBJ1-5; perhaps TRBD1 as D (6 bases). The V gene's germline CDR1 is SGHDT and CDR2 YYEEEE. The CDR3 contains 13 residues. Trimming left V 5 bases short and J 16 bases short, with 22 bases between. The CDR3 protein is CASSLRGPGTQHF. CDR3 nucleotide sequence: TGTGCCAGCAGTTTACGGGGACCCGGGACACAACATTTT.

This clonotype came up a few times. The V gene is TRBV28, the J gene TRBJ1-2; the match to TRBD1 covers 8 bases. Germline V gene sequence: CDR1 MDHEN, CDR2 SYDVKM. The CDR3 is made up of 14 amino acids. V was clipped by 5 bases and J by 5 bases; unmatched bases: 7. CDR3 sequence (DNA): TGTGCCAGCAGTGGGGGGACAGGAGGGTATGGCTACACCTTC. As protein: CASSGGTGGYGYTF.

The CDR3 nucleotides read TGTGCCAGCAGCTTAGCGCTGGGGGCGAATGAAAAACTGTTTTTT. Translation: CASSLALGANEKLFF. This rearrangement joins TRBV7-8 to TRBJ1-4, with D maybe TRBD1 (6 bases). V was cut by 0 bases and J by 5 bases, with 10 bases left in between. CDR1 and CDR2 from the germline V gene are SGHVS and FQNEAQ. This CDR3 region has 15 residues.

The chain recombines TRBV7-2 with TRBJ2-7; no reliable D call. Deletions cut 5 bases from V and 6 bases from J, with 11 bases between. Looked up from germline, CDR1 is SGHTA and CDR2 is FQGNSA. This CDR3 spans 12 amino acids. The DNA of the CDR3 is TGTGCCAGCAGCCAACACAAGGGCGAGCAGTACTTC. Protein: CASSQHKGEQYF.

This clonotype occurred a few times. The V and J genes are TRBV5-1 and TRBJ2-3; D is perhaps TRBD1 (6 bases). With 4 bases removed from V and 4 bases from J, the gap between germline ends came to 10 bases. Germline values: CDR1 SGHRS, CDR2 YFSETQ. The length of the CDR3 is 13 residues. The CDR3 region is CASSDPGADTQYF. The CDR3 nucleotides are TGCGCCAGCAGCGACCCAGGGGCAGATACGCAGTATTTT.

This clonotype occurred many times. V usage is TRBV4-1 and J usage is TRBJ2-7; tentatively, D is TRBD1 (5 bases). The ends were cut back, 4 bases at V and 2 bases at J, with 15 bases in the middle. The CDR3 contains 15 residues. The V gene's germline CDR1 is MGHRA and CDR2 YSYEKL. CDR3 amino acids: CASSLIPLGAYEQYF. DNA of the CDR3: TGCGCCAGCAGCCTAATACCTCTAGGGGCCTACGAGCAGTACTTC.

This chain connects TRBV6-5 to TRBJ2-7, with D possibly being TRBD2 (6 bases). Trimming took off 0 bases at V and 2 bases at J, with 17 bases between the two ends. The CDR3 extends over 17 amino acids. Germline V gene data show CDR1 as MNHEY and CDR2 as SVGAGI. The CDR3 coding sequence is TGTGCCAGCAGTTACTCGAAGTCTGGGACGGGAGCCTACGAGCAGTACTTC. Its protein is CASSYSKSGTGAYEQYF.

This clonotype was found many times. The chain uses TRBV20-1 and TRBJ1-2, with a tentative D call TRBD1 (5 bases). The CDR3 sequence is 13 residues long. Per the germline V gene, CDR1 is DFQATT and CDR2 is SNEGSKA (reference sequence). Trimming shortened V by 2 bases and J by 4 bases, and 11 bases separated the two germline ends. For the CDR3, the DNA is TGCAGTGCTAGACAGGGAAGAAGCTATGGCTACACCTTC. Its translation is CSARQGRSYGYTF.

CDR3 region: CATIAGTGNNEQFF. The CDR3 DNA follows: TGTGCCACCATAGCCGGGACAGGGAATAATGAGCAGTTCTTC. The V gene is TRBV6-1, the J gene TRBJ2-1; TRBD1 matches at 9 bases. The junction had 11 bases not matched to a gene; V was cut back by 10 bases and J by 7 bases. This CDR3 comprises 14 residues. The V gene's germline CDR1 is MNHNS and CDR2 SASEGT.

J is TRBJ2-1 and V is TRBV7-6; D gene uncertain. Trimming took off 0 bases at V and 10 bases at J, with 10 bases between the two ends. The CDR3 has 13 amino acids. The germline CDR1 and CDR2 sequences are SGHVS and FNYEAQ. The CDR3 is CASSLAVAGEQFF. The CDR3 DNA is TGTGCCAGCAGCTTAGCGGTAGCAGGAGAGCAGTTCTTC.

This clonotype showed up just a few times. The chain carries TRBV6-1 and TRBJ2-5; 9 bases fit TRBD2. V lost 2 bases to trimming and J lost 5 bases; unmatched junction nucleotides: 9. The CDR3 covers 16 residues. Germline loops: CDR1 MNHNS, CDR2 SASEGT. The CDR3: CASSELGRGGRETQYF. In nucleotides, the CDR3 is TGTGCCAGCAGTGAACTGGGGCGGGGGGGCCGTGAGACCCAGTACTTC.

This clonotype showed up just a few times. CDR3: CASSSDGSYGYTF. CDR3 nucleotides: TGCGCCAGCAGCTCGGACGGGAGCTATGGCTACACCTTC. The genes are TRBV5-1 and TRBJ1-2; D remains unclear. Germline V gene data show CDR1 as SGHRS and CDR2 as YFSETQ. The CDR3 contains 13 residues. Trimming stripped 3 bases from V and 4 bases from J, with 10 bases between.

This clonotype was counted many times. This chain links TRBV4-3 with TRBJ1-2, with D maybe TRBD1 (6 bases). The V and J ends lost 0 bases and 4 bases respectively, with 12 bases between them. The CDR3 is 15 amino acids. Per germline, CDR1 LGHNA and CDR2 YSLEER. This CDR3 reads CASSQDQGRGYGYTF. In DNA form, the CDR3 reads TGCGCCAGCAGCCAAGATCAGGGGCGCGGCTATGGCTACACCTTC.